The 4 T cell receptor beta chains presented below share a single source sample, sequenced in a study of cytomegalovirus exposure and HLA in healthy donors. The study ran its PCR with 60 Vbeta and 13 Jbeta primers. Sequencing was performed with immunoSEQ multiplex PCR; in TCRdb, only in-frame clones are kept and a portion is missing. The data show tens of thousands of clones, 60% to 85% seen once. The sequenced sample consisted of PBMCs. These receptors all stem from a male donor in good health and CMV-seropositive.

This clone has a handful of counts. CDR3 coding DNA: TGCGCGAGCGCCAGGGGGAGCACTGAAGCTTTCTTT. It specifies CASARGSTEAFF. This chain connects TRBV29-1 to TRBJ1-1; 7 bases are a match to TRBD1. The CDR3 is 12 residues long. Germline V gene data show CDR1 as SQVTM and CDR2 as ANQGSEA. Variable domain in full (rest from reference TRBV29-1 and TRBJ1-1): SAVISQKPSRDICQRGTSLTIQCQVDSQVTMMFWYRQQPGQSLTLIATANQGSEATYESGFVIDKFPISRPNLTFSTLTVSNMSPEDSSIYLCASARGSTEAFFGQGTRLTVV.

V gene TRBV7-9 combines with J gene TRBJ2-1, with TRBD2 matching 7 bases. The length of the CDR3 is 15 residues. Germline values: CDR1 SEHNR, CDR2 FQNEAQ (reference sequence). After removal of 4 bases from V and 4 bases from J, the junction contained 7 bases not matched to a gene. The CDR3 nucleotides read TGTGCCAGCAGCTCGTCTAGCGGATTATACAATGAGCAGTTCTTC. It specifies CASSSSSGLYNEQFF.

The gene calls are TRBV7-9 and TRBJ2-7; a weak D match, TRBD2 (7 bases). V lost 5 bases, J lost 9 bases, and 23 bases lay in between. This CDR3 is 15 amino acids long. Germline CDR1 SEHNR, CDR2 FQNEAQ (reference sequence). CDR3 nucleotides: TGTGCCAGCAGCCCGCTTGGGGGGGGCTGGGGGGGGCAGTACTTC. Translating gives CASSPLGGGWGGQYF.

This clone occurred a few times. J is TRBJ2-7 and V is TRBV4-3; TRBD1 agrees at 10 bases. Germline CDR1 is LGHNA and CDR2 is YSLEER. The V gene end was trimmed by 5 bases and the J gene end by 5 bases; junction bases not matched to a gene: 6. The CDR3 has 14 residues. As DNA, the CDR3 is TGCGCCAGCAGCTGGGACAGGGGTACGGACGAGCAGTACTTC. It translates to CASSWDRGTDEQYF.